These T cell receptor beta chains were read from a single sample in a study of T-cell reconstitution after alpha-beta-depleted transplantation in children. TCRdb re-called the PCR reads through MiXCR, storing one row per CDR3 protein. In the table there are about 72,000 distinct CDR3 sequences, around 6.6% of which are singletons. The sequenced sample was PBMCs from the stem cell graft donor, obtained from the stem cell graft. These receptors were obtained from a human donor who donated a stem cell graft to a child with acute lymphoblastic leukemia. The CDR3 runs from the conserved cysteine through the conserved F or W. D genes are given only for firm matches. Some rows have no size entry. The others give once, few or many, or a class for an expanded clone.

V	size	J	D	DNA	CDR3
TRBV4-3	-	TRBJ1-6	-	TGCGCCAGCAGCGGGGACAATTATAATTCACCCCTCCACTTT	CASSGDNYNSPLHF
TRBV14	many	TRBJ2-7	-	TGTGCCAGCAGCCAAGGCGGTGACCGCGCCTACGAGCAGTACTTC	CASSQGGDRAYEQYF
TRBV5-1	many	TRBJ2-7	-	TGCGCCAGCAGCCCTCGAGGGGGGGCGTCCGAGCAGTACTTC	CASSPRGGASEQYF
TRBV18	many	TRBJ2-7	-	TGTGCCAGCTCACCACGGGAGTCCTCCTACGAGCAGTACTTC	CASSPRESSYEQYF
TRBV6-6	many	TRBJ2-7	-	TGTGCCAGCAGTTACTCGGTCTCCTACGAGCAGTACTTC	CASSYSVSYEQYF
TRBV6-5	few	TRBJ2-7	-	TGTGCCAGCAGTTATAGACAGGTCTACTACGAGCAGTACTTC	CASSYRQVYYEQYF
TRBV3-1	few	TRBJ1-5	-	TGTGCCAGCAGCCATCGCGCAGGGGCCCAGCATTTT	CASSHRAGAQHF
TRBV5-1	many	TRBJ2-1	TRBD2	TGCGCCAGCAGCTTGGAGGCTAGCGGGTTCTACAATGAGCAGTTCTTC	CASSLEASGFYNEQFF
TRBV7-9	few	TRBJ2-2	TRBD1	TGTGCCAGCCGAGGGGGCCTAGGGTTCCACGGGGAGCTGTTTTTT	CASRGGLGFHGELFF
TRBV2	many	TRBJ2-5	TRBD1	TGTGCCAGCAGTACTACAGGGGGCGCGGAGACCCAGTACTTC	CASSTTGGAETQYF
TRBV20-1	-	TRBJ2-2	-	TGCAGTGCTAGCCCCACAACGAACACCGGGGAGCTGTTTTTT	CSASPTTNTGELFF
TRBV10-3	many	TRBJ2-7	-	TGTGCCATCAGTGGGGCAGGCTACGAGCAGTACTTC	CAISGAGYEQYF
TRBV7-9	many	TRBJ1-6	-	TGTGCCAGCAGACCCCCGGGAGGTAATTCACCCCTCCACTTT	CASRPPGGNSPLHF
TRBV5-6	-	TRBJ1-4	-	TGTGCCAGCAGCTTGGAAATGAGTGCATCAACTAATGAAAAACTGTTTTTT	CASSLEMSASTNEKLFF
TRBV6-5	many	TRBJ1-3	-	TGTGCCAGCAAACAAGGCCCTCGAAACACCATATATTTT	CASKQGPRNTIYF
TRBV7-8	many	TRBJ1-3	TRBD1	TGTGCCAGCAGCCCCGGGACAGGTTTTTACTCTGGAAACACCATATATTTT	CASSPGTGFYSGNTIYF
TRBV12-3/TRBV12-4	many	TRBJ1-1	-	TGTGCCAGCACCCCGGGAGGGATGGACACTGAAGCTTTCTTT	CASTPGGMDTEAFF
TRBV18	many	TRBJ2-7	-	TGTGCCAGCTCACCACGGCCGGGCCCCTACGAGCAGTACTTC	CASSPRPGPYEQYF
TRBV7-2	-	TRBJ2-1	-	TGTGCCAGCAGCCACGATGTGGATGAGCAGTTCTTC	CASSHDVDEQFF
TRBV3-1	-	TRBJ1-2	-	TGTGCCAGCAGCCAAGGAGGTCAGGGAGTCTATGGCTACACCTTC	CASSQGGQGVYGYTF
TRBV4-3	many	TRBJ2-2	-	TGCGCCAGCAGCCAAGATGGGGTGAAAGGGGACACCGGGGAGCTGTTTTTT	CASSQDGVKGDTGELFF
TRBV20-1	many	TRBJ1-1	-	TGCAGTGCTAGGAATTTGGGTGTGGACACTGAAGCTTTCTTT	CSARNLGVDTEAFF
TRBV3-1	many	TRBJ1-5	-	TGTGCCAGCAGCCAAGAAGGCCAGCCCCAGCATTTT	CASSQEGQPQHF
TRBV7-3	-	TRBJ2-1	TRBD2	TGTGCCAGCAGCCATACTAGCGGGAACATTGAGCAGTTCTTC	CASSHTSGNIEQFF
TRBV7-2	many	TRBJ2-3	-	TGTGCCAGCAGCTTAGCGCGGGCGGGGATTACAGATACGCAGTATTTT	CASSLARAGITDTQYF
TRBV6-4	few	TRBJ2-2	TRBD2	TGTGCCAGCAGTGCGGGGGGTAGTACCGGGGAGCTGTTTTTT	CASSAGGSTGELFF
TRBV6-1	few	TRBJ2-7	-	TGTGCCAGCAGTCCCCTGTGGGGTTTGAGTGAGCAGTACTTC	CASSPLWGLSEQYF
TRBV27	many	TRBJ1-1	TRBD1	TGTGCCAGCAGCCTCATCGGGACAGGCTCTATGGGGGCTGAAGCTTTCTTT	CASSLIGTGSMGAEAFF
TRBV5-4	few	TRBJ2-1	-	TGTGCCAGCAGCTTGGATACAGAGCATTACAATGAGCAGTTCTTC	CASSLDTEHYNEQFF
TRBV12-3/TRBV12-4	many	TRBJ1-3	TRBD1	TGTGCCAGCAGGCACAGGGGATCTGGAAACACCATATATTTT	CASRHRGSGNTIYF
TRBV20-1	many	TRBJ1-1	TRBD1	TGCAGTGCTAGAGAGACAGGGAGCGGGAACACTGAAGCTTTCTTT	CSARETGSGNTEAFF
TRBV27	many	TRBJ1-2	-	TGTGCCAGCACCCCCCTCCGACCCTCGGGGGTCTATGGCTACACCTTC	CASTPLRPSGVYGYTF
TRBV7-8	few	TRBJ1-6	-	TGTGCCAGCACCGGGCCCCAGGGGAATTCACCCCTCCACTTT	CASTGPQGNSPLHF
TRBV20-1	many	TRBJ2-7	-	TGCAGTGCTTCCGGATTACACTCCTACGAGCAGTACTTC	CSASGLHSYEQYF
TRBV7-9	few	TRBJ2-7	-	TGTGCTGAGGGCAGGGACTACGAGCAGTACTTC	CAEGRDYEQYF
TRBV24-1	many	TRBJ1-1	TRBD1	TGTGCCACCAGGGCAGGGGGCGTGAACACTGAAGCTTTCTTT	CATRAGGVNTEAFF
TRBV12-3/TRBV12-4	many	TRBJ1-6	-	TGTGCCAGCAGTTTCGGGGAAGGAGCACCCCTCCACTTT	CASSFGEGAPLHF
TRBV12-3/TRBV12-4	many	TRBJ2-2	-	TGTGCCAGCAGTCCAGGGATGCGAGCCGGGGAGCTGTTTTTT	CASSPGMRAGELFF
TRBV7-8	many	TRBJ2-5	TRBD1	TGTGCCAGCAGCCCCTGGGGACAGGGGGCGGGGGAGACCCAGTACTTC	CASSPWGQGAGETQYF
TRBV20-1	many	TRBJ1-5	-	TGCAGTGCTAGGTCGCAGGGCCTAGGGCCCCAGCATTTT	CSARSQGLGPQHF
TRBV20-1	many	TRBJ1-4	TRBD1	TGCAGTGCCGACGGGACAGAGGCAACTAATGAAAAACTGTTTTTT	CSADGTEATNEKLFF
TRBV7-2	many	TRBJ1-3	-	TGTGCCAGCAGCTTAGAGAGAAACACCATATATTTT	CASSLERNTIYF